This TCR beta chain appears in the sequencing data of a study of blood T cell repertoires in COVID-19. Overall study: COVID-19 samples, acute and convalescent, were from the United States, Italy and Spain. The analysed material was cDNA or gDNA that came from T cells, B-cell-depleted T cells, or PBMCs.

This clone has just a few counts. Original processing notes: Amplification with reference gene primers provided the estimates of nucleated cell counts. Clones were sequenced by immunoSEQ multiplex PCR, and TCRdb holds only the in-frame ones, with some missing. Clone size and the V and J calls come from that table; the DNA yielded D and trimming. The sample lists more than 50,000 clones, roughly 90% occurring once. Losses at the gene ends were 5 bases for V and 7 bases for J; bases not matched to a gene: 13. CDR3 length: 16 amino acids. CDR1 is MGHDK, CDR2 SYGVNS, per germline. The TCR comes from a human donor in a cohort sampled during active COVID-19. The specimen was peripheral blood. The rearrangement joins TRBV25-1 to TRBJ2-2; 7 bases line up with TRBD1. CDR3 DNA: TGTGCCAGCAGTCCGGGACAGTACCGTAGTGACGGGGAGCTGTTTTTT. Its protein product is CASSPGQYRSDGELFF.